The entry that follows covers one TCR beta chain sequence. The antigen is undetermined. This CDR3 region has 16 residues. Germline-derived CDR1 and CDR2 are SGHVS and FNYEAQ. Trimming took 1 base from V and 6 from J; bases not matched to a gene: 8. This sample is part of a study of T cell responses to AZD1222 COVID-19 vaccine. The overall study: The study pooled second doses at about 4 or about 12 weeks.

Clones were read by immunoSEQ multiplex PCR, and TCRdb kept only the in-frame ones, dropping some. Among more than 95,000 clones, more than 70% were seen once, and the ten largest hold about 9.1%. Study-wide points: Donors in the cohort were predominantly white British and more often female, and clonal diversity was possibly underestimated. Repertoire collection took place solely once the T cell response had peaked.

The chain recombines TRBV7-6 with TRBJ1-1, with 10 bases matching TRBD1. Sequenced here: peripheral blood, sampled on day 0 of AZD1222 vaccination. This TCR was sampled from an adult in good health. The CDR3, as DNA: TGTGCCAGCAGCTTAGGCCAGCCGGGGACAGGGGCTGAAGCTTTCTTT. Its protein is CASSLGQPGTGAEAFF.